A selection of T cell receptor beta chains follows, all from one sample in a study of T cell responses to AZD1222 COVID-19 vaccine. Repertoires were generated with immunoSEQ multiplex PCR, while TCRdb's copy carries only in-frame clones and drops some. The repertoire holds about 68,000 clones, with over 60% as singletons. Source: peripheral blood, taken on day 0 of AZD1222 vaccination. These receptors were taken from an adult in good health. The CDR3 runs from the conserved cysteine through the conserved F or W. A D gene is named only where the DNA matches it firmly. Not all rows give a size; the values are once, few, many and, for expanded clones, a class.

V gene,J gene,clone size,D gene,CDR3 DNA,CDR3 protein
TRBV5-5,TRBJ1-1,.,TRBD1,TGTGCCAGCAGCTCGCAGGGGGCTGAAGCTTTCTTT,CASSSQGAEAFF
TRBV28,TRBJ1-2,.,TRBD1,TGTGCCAGCAGGAACTTAATGGGACAGAACTACACCTTC,CASRNLMGQNYTF
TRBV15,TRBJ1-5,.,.,TGTGCCACCAGCAGAGACAAGGGGTTCAATCAGCCCCAGCATTTT,CATSRDKGFNQPQHF
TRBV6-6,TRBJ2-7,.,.,TGTGCCACTCATCGAGGTGCATCCTACGAGCAGTACTTC,CATHRGASYEQYF
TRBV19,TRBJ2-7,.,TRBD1,TGTGCCAGTAGTCGGGGACAGGTGTCCTACGAGCAGTACTTC,CASSRGQVSYEQYF
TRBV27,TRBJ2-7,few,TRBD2,TGTGCCAGCAGTTTCACCCGGGAGGTAGGCGAGCAGTACTTC,CASSFTREVGEQYF
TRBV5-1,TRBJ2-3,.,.,TGCGCCAGCAGCGGAGGTCTGGGGGATACGCAGTATTTT,CASSGGLGDTQYF
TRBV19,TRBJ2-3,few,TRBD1,TGTGCCAGTAGTATAGATGGACAGGGGGTAACGCCTACAGATACGCAGTATTTT,CASSIDGQGVTPTDTQYF
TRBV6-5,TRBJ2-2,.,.,TGTGCCAGCAGCTGGTCGAACACCGGGGAGCTGTTTTTT,CASSWSNTGELFF
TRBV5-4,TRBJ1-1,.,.,TGTGCCAGCAGCGTCCCGGGACAACCGAACACTGAAGCTTTCTTT,CASSVPGQPNTEAFF
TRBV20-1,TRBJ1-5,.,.,TGCAGTGCTAGTGCGGGCAGCGATCAGCCCCAGCATTTT,CSASAGSDQPQHF
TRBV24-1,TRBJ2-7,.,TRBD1,TGTGCCACCAGTGATCAACGGACAGGGGTCGACGAGCAGTACTTC,CATSDQRTGVDEQYF
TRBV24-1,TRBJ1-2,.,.,TGTGCCACCAGTGATTTGAGCGACAGAATCTTC,CATSDLSDRIF
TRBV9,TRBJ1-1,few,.,TGTGCCAGCAGCCTCGGGCGGAGGGGAGACACTGAAGCTTTCTTT,CASSLGRRGDTEAFF
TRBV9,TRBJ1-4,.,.,TGTGCCAGCAGCGTAGATCGAGGGGCGGGCGAAAAACTGTTTTTT,CASSVDRGAGEKLFF
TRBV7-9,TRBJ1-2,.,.,TGTGCCAGCAGCCCGAACCCCAACTATGGCTACACCTTC,CASSPNPNYGYTF
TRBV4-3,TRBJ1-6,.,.,TGCGCCAGCAGCCAAGATTATCAAATAAAAAATTCACCCCTCCACTTT,CASSQDYQIKNSPLHF
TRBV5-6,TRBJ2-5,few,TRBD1,TGTGCCAGCAGCGACGGACAGGGGGCATATGAGACCCAGTACTTC,CASSDGQGAYETQYF
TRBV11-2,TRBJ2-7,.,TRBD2,TGTGCCAGCAGAGCGCTAGCGGGGGGGCTCGAGCAGTACTTC,CASRALAGGLEQYF
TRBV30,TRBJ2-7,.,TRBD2,TGTGCCTGGAGTGAGGGAGGGCAACACGAGCAGTACTTC,CAWSEGGQHEQYF
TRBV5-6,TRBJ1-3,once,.,TGTGCCAGCAGTTCCGGCCCGGGCCGCTTCTCTGGAAACACCATATATTTT,CASSSGPGRFSGNTIYF
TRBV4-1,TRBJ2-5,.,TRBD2,TGCGCCAGCAGCCAGGGAACTAGCGGGGGGAGGGAGACCCAGTACTTC,CASSQGTSGGRETQYF
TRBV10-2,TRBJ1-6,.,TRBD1,TGCGCCAGCAGGGTACAGGGGGATTCACCCCTCCACTTT,CASRVQGDSPLHF
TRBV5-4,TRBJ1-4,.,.,TGTGCCAGCAGCTTGGGGAGGGGGGATGAAAAACTGTTTTTT,CASSLGRGDEKLFF
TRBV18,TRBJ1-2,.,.,TGTGCCAGCTCAACCGGGGGGTCTAACTATGGCTACACCTTC,CASSTGGSNYGYTF
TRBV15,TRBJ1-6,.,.,TGTGCCACCAGCAGAGATAGTTGGGAAAAGAGGTCACCCCTCCACTTT,CATSRDSWEKRSPLHF
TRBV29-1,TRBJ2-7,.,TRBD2,TGCAGCGTTGGCGGGGGTACAGGTAACGAGCAGTACTTC,CSVGGGTGNEQYF
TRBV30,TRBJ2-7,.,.,TGTGCCTGGACTGACGGGGCGGGGTACGAGCAGTACTTC,CAWTDGAGYEQYF
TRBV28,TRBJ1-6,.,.,TGTGCCAGCAGTTCTGGCCCGGGAGCGGGTAATTCACCCCTCCACTTT,CASSSGPGAGNSPLHF
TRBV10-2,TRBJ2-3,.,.,TGCGCCAGCAGTGACGTGGCGGGCGGGGACACAGATACGCAGTATTTT,CASSDVAGGDTDTQYF
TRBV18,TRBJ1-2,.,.,TGTGCCAGCTCACCTGCGACAGAGATTTATGGCTACACCTTC,CASSPATEIYGYTF
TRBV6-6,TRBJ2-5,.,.,TGTGCCAGCAGTTACTCTGGGGCTAGCTTGAGAGAGACCCAGTACTTC,CASSYSGASLRETQYF
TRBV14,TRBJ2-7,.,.,TGTGCCAGCAGCCAAGAGTATTCCTACGAGCAGTACTTC,CASSQEYSYEQYF
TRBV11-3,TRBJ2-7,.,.,TGTGCCAGCAGCCCCGGATCCCAAAGTTCCTACGAGCAGTACTTC,CASSPGSQSSYEQYF
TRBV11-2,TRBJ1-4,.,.,TGTGCCAGCAGCTGGGGAGCCGGAGGTGAAAAACTGTTTTTT,CASSWGAGGEKLFF
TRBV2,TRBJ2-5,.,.,TGTGCCAGCAAGAGGGGGGCCCAAGAGACCCAGTACTTC,CASKRGAQETQYF
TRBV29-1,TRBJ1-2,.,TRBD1,TGCAGCGTTGTCTCCAGGGGGAGGCAAGGCTACACCTTC,CSVVSRGRQGYTF
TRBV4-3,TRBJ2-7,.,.,TGCGCCAGCAGCCAAGATTGGGGAGGGGGCTACGAGCAGTACTTC,CASSQDWGGGYEQYF
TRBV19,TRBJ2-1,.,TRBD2,TGTGCCAGTAGATCTCTAGCGGGGGGTAGAAATGAGCAGTTCTTC,CASRSLAGGRNEQFF
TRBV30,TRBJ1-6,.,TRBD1,TGTGCCTGGAGTGTTAGGACAGGGGGATATTCACCCCTCCACTTT,CAWSVRTGGYSPLHF
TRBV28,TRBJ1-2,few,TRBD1,TGTGCCAGCAGTTCCGCGGACAGGGCCTTTGGCTACACCTTC,CASSSADRAFGYTF
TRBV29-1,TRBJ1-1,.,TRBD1,TGCAGCGTTGAATCCGGGACAGGGGGCAACACTGAAGCTTTCTTT,CSVESGTGGNTEAFF
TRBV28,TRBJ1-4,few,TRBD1,TGTGCCAGCAGTTTAATTTCACCAGGGGGCAATGAAAAACTGTTTTTT,CASSLISPGGNEKLFF
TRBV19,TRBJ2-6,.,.,TGTGCCAGTCTGATGGGTGCTGGGGCCAACGTCCTGACTTTC,CASLMGAGANVLTF
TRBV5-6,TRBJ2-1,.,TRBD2,TGTGCCAGCAGCTCCTTCGTAGCGGGAGACATCAGAGACAAGCAGTTCTTC,CASSSFVAGDIRDKQFF
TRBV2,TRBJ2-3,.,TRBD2,TGTGCCAGCAGTGGGGACCAAGCGGGGGGCGTCACAGATACGCAGTATTTT,CASSGDQAGGVTDTQYF
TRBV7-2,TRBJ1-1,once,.,TGTGCCAGCAGCTTAGGGGTTGCAGGGAACACTGAAGCTTTCTTT,CASSLGVAGNTEAFF
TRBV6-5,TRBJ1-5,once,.,TGTGCCAGCAGTTTGACATTAGGCCAGCCCCAGCATTTT,CASSLTLGQPQHF
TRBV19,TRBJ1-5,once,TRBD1,TGTGCCAGTAGTACACAGGGGCGGGGTAGCAATCAGCCCCAGCATTTT,CASSTQGRGSNQPQHF
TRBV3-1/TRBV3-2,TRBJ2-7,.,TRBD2,TGTGCCAGCAGCCAAGGGGAGGGAACGCAGTACTTC,CASSQGEGTQYF
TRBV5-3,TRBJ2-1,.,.,TGTGCCAGAAGTTTGGACCGAGCCTACAATGAGCAGTTCTTC,CARSLDRAYNEQFF
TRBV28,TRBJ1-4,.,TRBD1,TGTGCCAGCAGTTTCGTAGGACAGGGACCCGAAAAACTGTTTTTT,CASSFVGQGPEKLFF
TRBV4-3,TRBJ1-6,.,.,TGCGCCAGCAGCCAATCACTCAGCTCCTATAATTCACCCCTCCACTTT,CASSQSLSSYNSPLHF
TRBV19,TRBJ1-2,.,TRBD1,TGTGCCAGTAGTGGAGTAACAGGGGGAAACTATGGCTACACCTTC,CASSGVTGGNYGYTF